There are a few counts of the clone carrying this T cell receptor (beta chain). Its antigen is unknown. This record belongs to a study of CD8 T cells in ankylosing spondylitis. Trimming took 3 bases from V and 6 from J, leaving 12 bases between them. Germline assignment: CDR1 SGHRS and CDR2 YFSETQ. The CDR3 totals 13 residues. Each TCR beta library was made by quantitative 5'-RACE that incorporated molecular barcodes. TCRdb reprocessed the 5' RACE reads via MiXCR and lists one record per CDR3 protein. The table records around 490,000 distinct CDR3 sequences, about 5% of them present only once. Study findings and constraints: Seemingly distinctive of ankylosing spondylitis blood was a TCR beta motif formed by eight highly homologous variants. From matched ankylosing spondylitis synovial fluid, disease-linked clones were reportedly recovered at significantly enriched levels. Previously reported in reactive arthritis synovial fluid and blood were some of the motif variants.

The chain employs TRBV5-1 and TRBJ2-5; D not resolved. What was sequenced was blood, either unsorted or a sorted T cell fraction (not recorded which). The TCR comes from a male donor with ankylosing spondylitis. CDR3 DNA sequence: TGCGCCAGCAGCTCCACAATTTCCAAGACCCAGTACTTC. Protein product: CASSSTISKTQYF.